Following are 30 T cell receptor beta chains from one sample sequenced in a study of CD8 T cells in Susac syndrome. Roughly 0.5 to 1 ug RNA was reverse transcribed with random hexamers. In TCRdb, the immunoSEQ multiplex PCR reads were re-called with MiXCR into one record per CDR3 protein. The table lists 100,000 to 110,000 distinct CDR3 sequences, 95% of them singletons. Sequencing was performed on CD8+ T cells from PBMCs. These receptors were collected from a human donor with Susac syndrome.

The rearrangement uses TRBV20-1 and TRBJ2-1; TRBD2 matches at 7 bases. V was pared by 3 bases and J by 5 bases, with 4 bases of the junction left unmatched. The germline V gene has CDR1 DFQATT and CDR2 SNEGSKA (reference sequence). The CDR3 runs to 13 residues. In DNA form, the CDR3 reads TGCAGTGCTAGTTCTAGCGGCAACAATGAGCAGTTCTTC. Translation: CSASSSGNNEQFF.

The CDR3 protein is CASSQDPTSAYNEQFF. The CDR3, as DNA: TGTGCCAGCAGCCAAGATCCCACTAGCGCCTACAATGAGCAGTTCTTC. The chain couples TRBV3-1 to TRBJ2-1; 7 positions match TRBD2. The germline gives CDR1 LGHDT, CDR2 YNNKEL (reference sequence). After removal of 0 bases from V and 2 bases from J, the junction contained 4 bases not matched to a gene. CDR3 length: 16 amino acids.

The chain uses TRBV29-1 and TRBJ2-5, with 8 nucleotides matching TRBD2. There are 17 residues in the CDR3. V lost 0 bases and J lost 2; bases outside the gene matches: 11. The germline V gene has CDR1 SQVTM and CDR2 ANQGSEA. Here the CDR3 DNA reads TGCAGCGTTGAAGATCTTTGGAGCGGGAGAGCTCAAGAGACCCAGTACTTC. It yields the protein CSVEDLWSGRAQETQYF.

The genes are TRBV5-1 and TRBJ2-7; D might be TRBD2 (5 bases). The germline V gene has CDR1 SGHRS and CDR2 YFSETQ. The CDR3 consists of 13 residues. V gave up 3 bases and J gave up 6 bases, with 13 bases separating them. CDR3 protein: CASSSHEGGEQYF. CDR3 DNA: TGCGCCAGCAGCTCCCATGAGGGTGGCGAGCAGTACTTC.

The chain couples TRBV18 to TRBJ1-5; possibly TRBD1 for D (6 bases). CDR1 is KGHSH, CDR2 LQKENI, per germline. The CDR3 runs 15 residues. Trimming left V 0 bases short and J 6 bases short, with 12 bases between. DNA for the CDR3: TGTGCCAGCTCACCACCGAACAGGGAAGGTCAGCCCCAGCATTTT. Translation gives CASSPPNREGQPQHF.

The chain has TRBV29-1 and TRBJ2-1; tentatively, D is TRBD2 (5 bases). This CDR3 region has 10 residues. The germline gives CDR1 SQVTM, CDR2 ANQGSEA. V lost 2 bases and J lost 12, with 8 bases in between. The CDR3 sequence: CSVELAGQFF. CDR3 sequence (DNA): TGCAGCGTTGAACTGGCGGGGCAGTTCTTC.

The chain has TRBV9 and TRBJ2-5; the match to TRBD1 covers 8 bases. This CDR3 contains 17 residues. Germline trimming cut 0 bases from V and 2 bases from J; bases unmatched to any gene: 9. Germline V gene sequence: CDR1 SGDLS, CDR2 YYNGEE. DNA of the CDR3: TGTGCCAGCAGCGTAGGCCGCGGAGGGACAGGTCAAGAGACCCAGTACTTC. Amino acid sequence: CASSVGRGGTGQETQYF.

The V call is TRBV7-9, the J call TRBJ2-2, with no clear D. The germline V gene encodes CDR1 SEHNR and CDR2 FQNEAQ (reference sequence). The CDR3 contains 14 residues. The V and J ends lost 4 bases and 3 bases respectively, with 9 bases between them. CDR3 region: CASSSPTDTGELFF. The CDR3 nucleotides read TGTGCCAGCAGCTCACCCACTGACACCGGGGAGCTGTTTTTT.

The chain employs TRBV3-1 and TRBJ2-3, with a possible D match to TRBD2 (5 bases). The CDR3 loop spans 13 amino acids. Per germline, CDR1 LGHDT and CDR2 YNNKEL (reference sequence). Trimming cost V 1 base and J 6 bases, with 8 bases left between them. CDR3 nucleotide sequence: TGTGCCAGCAGCCAAGGAGGGATGGATACGCAGTATTTT. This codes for CASSQGGMDTQYF.

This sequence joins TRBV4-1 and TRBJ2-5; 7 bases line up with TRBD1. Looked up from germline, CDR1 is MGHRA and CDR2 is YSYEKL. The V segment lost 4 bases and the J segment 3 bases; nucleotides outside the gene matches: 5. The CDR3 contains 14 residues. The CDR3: CASSPQTGEETQYF. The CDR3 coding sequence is TGCGCCAGCAGCCCCCAAACAGGGGAAGAGACCCAGTACTTC.

The CDR3 DNA sequence: TGTGCTAGTGGTTTGGTAGGAGTGGAACAGCCATATGGCTACACCTTC. It specifies CASGLVGVEQPYGYTF. The V and J genes are TRBV12-5 and TRBJ1-2, with D hard to call. V was pared by 0 bases and J by 5 bases, with 16 bases between. CDR3 length: 16 amino acids. In germline, CDR1 is LGHNT, CDR2 FRNRAP.

CDR3 coding DNA: TGTGCCAGCAGCCAGTGGGACTCGGCAGAGTCTGGGGCCAACGTCCTGACTTTC. As protein: CASSQWDSAESGANVLTF. The J gene is TRBJ2-6, the V gene TRBV3-1, with TRBD2 as a possible D gene (6 bases). Trimming left V 3 bases short and J 1 base short, with 16 bases between. The germline V gene encodes CDR1 LGHDT and CDR2 YNNKEL (reference sequence). There are 18 residues in the CDR3.

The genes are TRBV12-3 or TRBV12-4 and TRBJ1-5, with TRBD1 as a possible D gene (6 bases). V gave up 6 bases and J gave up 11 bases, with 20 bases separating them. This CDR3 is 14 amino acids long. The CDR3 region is CASRKDSANGAQHF. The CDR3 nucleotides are TGTGCCAGCAGGAAGGACAGTGCCAATGGGGCCCAGCATTTT.

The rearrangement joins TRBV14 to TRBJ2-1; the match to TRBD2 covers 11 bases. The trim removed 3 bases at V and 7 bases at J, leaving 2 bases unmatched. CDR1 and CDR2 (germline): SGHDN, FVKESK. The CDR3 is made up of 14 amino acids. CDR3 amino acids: CASSHSGGGNEQFF. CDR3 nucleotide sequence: TGTGCCAGCAGCCATAGCGGGGGGGGAAATGAGCAGTTCTTC.

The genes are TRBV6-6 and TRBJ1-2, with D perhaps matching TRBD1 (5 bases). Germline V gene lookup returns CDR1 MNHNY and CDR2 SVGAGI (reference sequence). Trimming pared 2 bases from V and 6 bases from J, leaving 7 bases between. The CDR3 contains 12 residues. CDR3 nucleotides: TGTGCCAGCAGTTACGTGGGGGATGGCTACACCTTC. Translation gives CASSYVGDGYTF.

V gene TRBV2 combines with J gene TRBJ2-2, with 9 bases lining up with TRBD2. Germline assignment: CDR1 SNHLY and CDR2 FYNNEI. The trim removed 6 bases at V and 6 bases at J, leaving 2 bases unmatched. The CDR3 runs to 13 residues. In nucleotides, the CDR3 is TGTGCCAGCAGGACTAGCGGCCCCGGGGAGCTGTTTTTT. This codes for CASRTSGPGELFF.

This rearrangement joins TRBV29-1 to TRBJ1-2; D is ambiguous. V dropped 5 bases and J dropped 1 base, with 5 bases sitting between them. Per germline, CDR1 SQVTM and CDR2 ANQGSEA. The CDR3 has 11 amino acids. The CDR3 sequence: CSVFSNYGYTF. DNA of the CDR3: TGCAGCGTTTTTAGTAACTATGGCTACACCTTC.

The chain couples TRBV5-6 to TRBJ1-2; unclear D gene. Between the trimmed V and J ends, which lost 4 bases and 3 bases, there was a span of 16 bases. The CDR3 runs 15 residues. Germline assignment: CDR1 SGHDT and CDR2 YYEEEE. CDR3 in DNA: TGTGCCAGCAGCCGATCGGCAGAAACCCACTATGGCTACACCTTC. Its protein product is CASSRSAETHYGYTF.

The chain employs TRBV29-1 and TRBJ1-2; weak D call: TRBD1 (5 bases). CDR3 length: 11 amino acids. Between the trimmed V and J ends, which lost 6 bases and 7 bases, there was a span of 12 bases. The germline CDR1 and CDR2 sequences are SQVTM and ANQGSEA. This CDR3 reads CSVGGGSGYTF. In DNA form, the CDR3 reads TGCAGCGTGGGGGGGGGATCTGGCTACACCTTC.

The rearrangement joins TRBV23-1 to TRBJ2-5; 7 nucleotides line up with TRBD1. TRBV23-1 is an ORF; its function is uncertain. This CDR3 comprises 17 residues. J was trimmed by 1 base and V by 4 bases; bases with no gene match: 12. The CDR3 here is CASSLSGDRDTQETQYF. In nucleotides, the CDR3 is TGCGCCAGCAGTCTTTCAGGGGACAGAGATACCCAAGAGACCCAGTACTTC.

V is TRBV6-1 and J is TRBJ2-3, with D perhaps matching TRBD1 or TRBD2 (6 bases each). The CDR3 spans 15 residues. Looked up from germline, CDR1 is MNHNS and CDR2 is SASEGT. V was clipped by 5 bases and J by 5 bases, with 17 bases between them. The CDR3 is CASSTQPGARDTQYF. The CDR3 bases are TGTGCCAGCAGTACCCAGCCGGGGGCCAGAGATACGCAGTATTTT.

CDR3 sequence reads: CASSETTGPGELFF. CDR3 nucleotide sequence: TGTGCCAGCAGTGAGACGACAGGGCCCGGGGAGCTGTTTTTT. This chain links TRBV6-4 with TRBJ2-2; the match to TRBD1 covers 7 bases. The CDR3 consists of 14 residues. Germline assignment: CDR1 MRHNA and CDR2 SNTAGT. The V and J ends lost 3 bases and 6 bases, in that order; junction bases with no gene match: 4.

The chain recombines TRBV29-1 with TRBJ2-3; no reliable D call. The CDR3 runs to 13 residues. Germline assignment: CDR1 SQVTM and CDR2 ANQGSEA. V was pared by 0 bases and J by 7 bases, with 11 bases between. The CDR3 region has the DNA TGCAGCGTTGAAGATCTAGTCCTTAATACGCAGTATTTT. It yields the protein CSVEDLVLNTQYF.

The CDR3, as DNA: TGTGCCAGTAGTAAAAAGGAGACAGGGTATTTGAGGGCCAAAAACATTCAGTACTTC. This codes for CASSKKETGYLRAKNIQYF. This rearrangement joins TRBV19 to TRBJ2-4; 7 nucleotides align to TRBD1. The CDR3 covers 19 residues. The junction had 16 bases not matched to a gene; V was cut back by 4 bases and J by 1 base. From germline, CDR1 is LNHDA and CDR2 SQIVND (reference sequence).

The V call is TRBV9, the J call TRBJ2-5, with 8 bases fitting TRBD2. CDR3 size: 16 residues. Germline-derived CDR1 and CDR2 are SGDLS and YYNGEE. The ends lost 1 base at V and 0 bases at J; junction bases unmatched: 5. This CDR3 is CASSVMGLVNQETQYF. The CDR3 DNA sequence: TGTGCCAGCAGCGTAATGGGACTAGTAAACCAAGAGACCCAGTACTTC.

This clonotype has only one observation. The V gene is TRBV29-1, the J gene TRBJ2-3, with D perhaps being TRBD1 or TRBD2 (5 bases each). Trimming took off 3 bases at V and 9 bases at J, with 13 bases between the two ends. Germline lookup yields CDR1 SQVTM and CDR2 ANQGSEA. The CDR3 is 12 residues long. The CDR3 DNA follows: TGCAGCGTTGATCAGGGACCCAGGACGCAGTATTTT. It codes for CSVDQGPRTQYF.

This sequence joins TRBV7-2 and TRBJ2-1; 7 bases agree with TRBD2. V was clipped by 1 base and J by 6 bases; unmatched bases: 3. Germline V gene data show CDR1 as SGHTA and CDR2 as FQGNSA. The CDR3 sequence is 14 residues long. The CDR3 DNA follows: TGTGCCAGCAGCTTAGGCGGGAGTCTCAATGAGCAGTTCTTC. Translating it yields CASSLGGSLNEQFF.

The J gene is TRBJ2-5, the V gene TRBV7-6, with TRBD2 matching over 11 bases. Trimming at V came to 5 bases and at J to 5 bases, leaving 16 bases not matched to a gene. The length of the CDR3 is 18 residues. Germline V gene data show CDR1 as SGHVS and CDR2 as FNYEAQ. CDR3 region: CASSRSSGGTSREETQYF. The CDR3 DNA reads TGTGCCAGCAGCCGATCTAGCGGGGGGACTTCCAGAGAGGAGACCCAGTACTTC.

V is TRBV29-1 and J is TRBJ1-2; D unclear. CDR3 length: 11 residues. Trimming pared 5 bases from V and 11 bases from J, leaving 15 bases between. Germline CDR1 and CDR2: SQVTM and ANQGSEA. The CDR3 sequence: CSVFRSASYTF. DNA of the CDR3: TGCAGCGTTTTTCGAAGCGCCTCATACACCTTC.

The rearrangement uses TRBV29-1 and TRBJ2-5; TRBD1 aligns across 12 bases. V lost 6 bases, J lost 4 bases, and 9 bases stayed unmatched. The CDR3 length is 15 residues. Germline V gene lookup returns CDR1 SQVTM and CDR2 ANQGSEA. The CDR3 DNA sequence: TGCAGCGTGGACCTTGGGACAGGGGGCAGAGAGACCCAGTACTTC. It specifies CSVDLGTGGRETQYF.